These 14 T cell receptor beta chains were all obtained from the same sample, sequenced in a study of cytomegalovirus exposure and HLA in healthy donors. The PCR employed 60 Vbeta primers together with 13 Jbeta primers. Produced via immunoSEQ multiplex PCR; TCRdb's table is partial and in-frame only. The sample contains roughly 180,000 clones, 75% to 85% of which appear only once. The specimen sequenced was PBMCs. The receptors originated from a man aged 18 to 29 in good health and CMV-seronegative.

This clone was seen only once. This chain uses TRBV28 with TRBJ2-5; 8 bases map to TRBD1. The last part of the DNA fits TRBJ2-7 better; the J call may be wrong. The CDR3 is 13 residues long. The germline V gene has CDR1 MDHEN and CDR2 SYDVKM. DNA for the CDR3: TGTGCCAGTACCCGGACAGGGCTTTACGAGCAGTACTTC. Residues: CASTRTGLYEQYF.

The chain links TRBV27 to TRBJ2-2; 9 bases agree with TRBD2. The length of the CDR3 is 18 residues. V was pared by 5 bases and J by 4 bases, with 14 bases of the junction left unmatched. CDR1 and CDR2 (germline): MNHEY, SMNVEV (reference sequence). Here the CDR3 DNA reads TGTGCCAGCAGTCCGTGGCGGGGGCGGGGGGGTTTCACCGGGGAGCTGTTTTTT. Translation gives CASSPWRGRGGFTGELFF.

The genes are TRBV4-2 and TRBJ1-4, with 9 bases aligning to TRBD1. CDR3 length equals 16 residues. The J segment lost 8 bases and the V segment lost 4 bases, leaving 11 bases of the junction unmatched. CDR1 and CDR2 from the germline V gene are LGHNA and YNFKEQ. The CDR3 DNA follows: TGTGCCAGCAGCCCCAAGGGACAGGGTGGGAACGAAAAACTGTTTTTT. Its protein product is CASSPKGQGGNEKLFF.

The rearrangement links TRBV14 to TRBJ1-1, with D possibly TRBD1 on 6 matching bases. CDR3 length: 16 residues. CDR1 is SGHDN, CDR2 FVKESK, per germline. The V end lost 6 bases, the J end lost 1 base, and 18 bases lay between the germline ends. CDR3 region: CASRPDSGSGNTEAFF. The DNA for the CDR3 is TGTGCCAGCAGACCGGACAGTGGGAGTGGGAACACTGAAGCTTTCTTT.

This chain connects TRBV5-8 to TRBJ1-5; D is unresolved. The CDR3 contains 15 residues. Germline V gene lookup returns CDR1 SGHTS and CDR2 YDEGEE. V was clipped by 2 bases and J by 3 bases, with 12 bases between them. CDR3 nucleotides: TGTGCCAGCAGCTTCGCTACCGTTTCCAATCAGCCCCAGCATTTT. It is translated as CASSFATVSNQPQHF.

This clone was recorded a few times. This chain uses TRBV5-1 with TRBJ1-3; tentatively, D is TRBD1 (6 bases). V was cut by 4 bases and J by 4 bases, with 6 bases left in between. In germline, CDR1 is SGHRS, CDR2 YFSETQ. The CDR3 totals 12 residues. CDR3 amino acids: CASSGTGNTIYF. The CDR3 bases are TGCGCCAGCAGCGGGACAGGAAACACCATATATTTT.

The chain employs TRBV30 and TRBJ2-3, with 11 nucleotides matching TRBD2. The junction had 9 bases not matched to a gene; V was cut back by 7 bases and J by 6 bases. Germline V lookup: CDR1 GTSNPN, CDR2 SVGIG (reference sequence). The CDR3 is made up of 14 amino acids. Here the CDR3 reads CASLSGGGRDTQYF. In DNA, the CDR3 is TGTGCCTCCCTTAGCGGGGGGGGACGGGATACGCAGTATTTT.

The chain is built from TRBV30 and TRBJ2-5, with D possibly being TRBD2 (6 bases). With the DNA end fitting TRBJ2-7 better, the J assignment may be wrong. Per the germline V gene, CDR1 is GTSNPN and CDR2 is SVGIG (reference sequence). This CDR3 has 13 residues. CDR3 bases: TGTGCCTGGAGTGTACTAGGAGGGTACGAGCAGTACTTC. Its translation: CAWSVLGGYEQYF.

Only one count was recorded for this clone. The CDR3: CASSPLAGGSYEQYF. The CDR3 DNA reads TGTGCCAGCAGCCCCCTAGCGGGAGGATCCTACGAGCAGTACTTC. This rearrangement joins TRBV7-6 to TRBJ2-7; the match to TRBD2 covers 11 bases. V dropped 5 bases and J dropped 1; count of bases not matched to a gene: 4. The CDR3 spans 15 residues. Germline CDR1 reads SGHVS; CDR2 reads FNYEAQ.

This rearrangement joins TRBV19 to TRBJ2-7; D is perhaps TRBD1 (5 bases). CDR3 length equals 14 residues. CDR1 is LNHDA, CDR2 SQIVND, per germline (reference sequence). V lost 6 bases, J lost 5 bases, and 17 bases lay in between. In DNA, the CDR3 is TGTGCCAGTAGGAAGGTGGCAGGGCCCCACGAGCAGTACTTC. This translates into CASRKVAGPHEQYF.

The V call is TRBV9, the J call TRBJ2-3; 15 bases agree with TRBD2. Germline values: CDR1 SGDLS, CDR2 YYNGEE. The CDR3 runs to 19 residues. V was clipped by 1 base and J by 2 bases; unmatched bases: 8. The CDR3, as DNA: TGTGCCAGCAGCGTAAACGGACTAGCGGGGGGGCGTGTCACAGATACGCAGTATTTT. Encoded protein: CASSVNGLAGGRVTDTQYF.

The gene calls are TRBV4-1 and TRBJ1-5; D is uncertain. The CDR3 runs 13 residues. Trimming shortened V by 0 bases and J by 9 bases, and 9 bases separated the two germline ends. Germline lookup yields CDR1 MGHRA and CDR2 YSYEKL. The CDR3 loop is CASSQDISWPQHF. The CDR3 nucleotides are TGCGCCAGCAGCCAAGATATCTCGTGGCCCCAGCATTTT.

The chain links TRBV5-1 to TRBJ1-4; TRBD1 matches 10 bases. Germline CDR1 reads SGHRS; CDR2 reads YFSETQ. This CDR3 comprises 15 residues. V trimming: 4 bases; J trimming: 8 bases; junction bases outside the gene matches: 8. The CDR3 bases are TGCGCCAGCAGCGCGACAGGGGGCGCAGAAGAAAAACTGTTTTTT. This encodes CASSATGGAEEKLFF.

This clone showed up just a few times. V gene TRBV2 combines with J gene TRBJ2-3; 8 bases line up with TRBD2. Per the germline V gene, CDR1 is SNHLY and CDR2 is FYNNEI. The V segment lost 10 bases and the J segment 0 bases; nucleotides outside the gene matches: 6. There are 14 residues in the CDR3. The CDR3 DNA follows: TGTGCCACGGGGGGGGTTTTCAGCACAGATACGCAGTATTTT. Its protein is CATGGVFSTDTQYF.